This T cell receptor beta chain appears in the sequencing data of a study of shared clonotypes between healthy human individuals. The material for each subset, its genomic DNA, was split evenly across several immunoSEQ plates. TCRdb's copy holds only in-frame clones and misses some; the assay was immunoSEQ multiplex PCR. The table lists roughly 1.5 million clones, 95% to 99% of them singletons. The CDR3 is made up of 14 amino acids. Looked up from germline, CDR1 is SGHNT and CDR2 is YYREEE (reference sequence). The J segment lost 4 bases and the V segment lost 4 bases, leaving 8 bases of the junction unmatched.

The receptor was isolated from a man aged 25 to 40 in good health. Input material: naive CD4+ T cells sorted from blood. As to subset: CD45RA+ positively selected. J is TRBJ2-7 and V is TRBV5-4, with TRBD1 matching over 7 bases. The DNA for the CDR3 is TGTGCCAGCAGCGGGGGACAGAAACCTTACGAGCAGTACTTC. It yields the protein CASSGGQKPYEQYF.